Following are 2 T cell receptor beta chains from one sample sequenced in a study of Tregs in tolerant kidney transplant recipients. The assay was immunoSEQ multiplex PCR, and TCRdb's table has in-frame clones only and misses some. Seen here are 65,000 or so clones, around 87% observed once, and the top ten hold about 3.8%. Recipients received nonmyeloablative bone marrow transplants from related graft donors, with transient mixed chimerism. Sample: CD4+ T cells from blood (PBMCs), taken 6 months after the transplant. These receptors were obtained from a human patient who received a combined kidney and bone marrow transplant. Some of these T cells may belong to the graft donor.

This clone was recorded once. This chain links TRBV9 with TRBJ2-7, with 7 bases aligning to TRBD2. The length of the CDR3 is 15 residues. After removal of 3 bases from V and 7 bases from J, the junction contained 13 bases not matched to a gene. Germline CDR1 and CDR2: SGDLS and YYNGEE. The CDR3 nucleotides read TGTGCCAGCAGCGCTAGGGAGGGGTGGTTGGGGGAGCAGTACTTC. Translating it yields CASSAREGWLGEQYF.

V usage is TRBV28 and J usage is TRBJ2-6, with D possibly being TRBD1 (5 bases). The germline V gene encodes CDR1 MDHEN and CDR2 SYDVKM. CDR3 length: 14 residues. V was cut by 10 bases and J by 2 bases, with 12 bases left in between. The CDR3 nucleotides are TGTGCCACAACTGGGGCGGCTGGGGCCAACGTCCTGACTTTC. Its protein product is CATTGAAGANVLTF.